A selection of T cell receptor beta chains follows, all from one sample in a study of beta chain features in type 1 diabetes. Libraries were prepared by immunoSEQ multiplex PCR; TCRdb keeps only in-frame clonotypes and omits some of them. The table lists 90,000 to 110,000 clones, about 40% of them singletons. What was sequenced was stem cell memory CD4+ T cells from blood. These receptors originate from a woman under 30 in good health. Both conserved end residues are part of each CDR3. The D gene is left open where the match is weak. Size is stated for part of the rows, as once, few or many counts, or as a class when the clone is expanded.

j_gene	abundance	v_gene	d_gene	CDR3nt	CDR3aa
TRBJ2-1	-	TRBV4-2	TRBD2	TGTGCCAGCAACCAACGCCAGCGGGACTACAATGAGCAGTTCTTC	CASNQRQRDYNEQFF
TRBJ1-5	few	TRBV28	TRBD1	TGTGCCAGCAGGCGTCACAGGGGAAGTAGAGATCAGCCCCAGCATTTT	CASRRHRGSRDQPQHF
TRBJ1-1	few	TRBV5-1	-	TGCGCCAGCAGCTCTGGACAGATTCACGCTGAAGCTTTCTTT	CASSSGQIHAEAFF
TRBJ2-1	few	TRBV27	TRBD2	TGTGCCAGCACGGGAGGGCCGAGGGATGAGCAGTTCTTC	CASTGGPRDEQFF
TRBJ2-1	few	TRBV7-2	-	TGTGCCAGCAGCGCGGGTCCTAGGTCCTACAATGAGCAGTTCTTC	CASSAGPRSYNEQFF
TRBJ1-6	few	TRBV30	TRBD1	TGTGCCAGCCGTACAGGGGTTTCACCCCTCCACTTT	CASRTGVSPLHF
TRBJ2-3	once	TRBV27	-	TGTGCCAGCAGTTTACGGGAAAGAGATACGCAGTATTTT	CASSLRERDTQYF
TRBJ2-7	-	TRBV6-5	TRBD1	TGTGCCAGCAGACTGACCGGGACAGGGCACTACGAGCAGTACTTC	CASRLTGTGHYEQYF
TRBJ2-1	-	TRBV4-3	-	TGCGCCAGCAGCCAAGATGTATGGTCCAGCTCCTACAATGAGCAGTTCTTC	CASSQDVWSSSYNEQFF
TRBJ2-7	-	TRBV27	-	TGTGCCAGCAGTTTATCAATACTACAACCCTACGAGCAGTACTTC	CASSLSILQPYEQYF
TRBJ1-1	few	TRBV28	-	TGTGCCAGCAGCCTATCCCCACAGGGTCACACTGAAGCTTTCTTT	CASSLSPQGHTEAFF
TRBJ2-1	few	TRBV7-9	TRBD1	TGTGCCAGCAGCCCCCGGGACAGGGTGTTGTACAATGAGCAGTTCTTC	CASSPRDRVLYNEQFF
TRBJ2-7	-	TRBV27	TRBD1	TGTGCCAGCAGTTCCGCGATGGGACAGGGCTACGAGCAGTACTTC	CASSSAMGQGYEQYF
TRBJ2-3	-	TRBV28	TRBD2	TGTGCCAGCCGGACCGCGCGGGAGAATCTGGATACGCAGTATTTT	CASRTARENLDTQYF
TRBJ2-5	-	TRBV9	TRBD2	TGTGCCAGCAGCGTTTTTAGCGGGAGGGGGCAAGAGACCCAGTACTTC	CASSVFSGRGQETQYF